One sample yielded the 7 T cell receptor beta chains listed below, sequenced in a study of cytomegalovirus exposure and HLA in healthy donors. The PCR had 60 Vbeta and 13 Jbeta primers. Assay used: immunoSEQ multiplex PCR; TCRdb lists only in-frame clones, some missing. The sample contains some 180,000 clones, 75% to 85% of which appear only once. The sequenced sample consisted of PBMCs. These TCRs come from a young man in good health and CMV-seronegative.

J is TRBJ1-1 and V is TRBV7-2; D gene ambiguous. Trimming pared 6 bases from V and 12 bases from J, leaving 17 bases between. Germline V CDR1 and CDR2: SGHTA, FQGNSA. CDR3 size: 12 residues. This chain's CDR3 is CASSPTWPSTFF. The CDR3 DNA follows: TGTGCCAGCAGTCCAACATGGCCTTCGACTTTCTTT.

The gene calls are TRBV20-1 and TRBJ2-5, with D hard to call. The CDR3 sequence is 11 residues long. Trimming took 6 bases from V and 5 from J, leaving 10 bases between them. Germline lookup yields CDR1 DFQATT and CDR2 SNEGSKA (reference sequence). Here the CDR3 DNA reads TGCAGTGCATTAGCCGGGGAGACCCAGTACTTC. Translated, it gives CSALAGETQYF.

The chain carries TRBV30 and TRBJ1-2; no clear D. Germline assignment: CDR1 GTSNPN and CDR2 SVGIG (reference sequence). With 3 bases removed from V and 0 bases from J, the gap between germline ends came to 14 bases. The CDR3 runs 15 residues. In DNA form, the CDR3 reads TGTGCCTGGAGGATCCCAGGCTCGTCTAACTATGGCTACACCTTC. Amino acids: CAWRIPGSSNYGYTF. The complete variable domain, with remaining parts taken from reference TRBV30 and TRBJ1-2, reads SQTIHQWPATLVQPVGSPLSLECTVEGTSNPNLYWYRQAAGRGLQLLFYSVGIGQISSEVPQNLSASRPQDRQFILSSKKLLLSDSGFYLCAWRIPGSSNYGYTFGSGTRLTVV.

V usage is TRBV13 and J usage is TRBJ2-7, with TRBD1 identical over 8 bases. The ends lost 4 bases at V and 2 bases at J; junction bases unmatched: 7. Germline assignment: CDR1 PRHDT and CDR2 FYEKMQ (reference sequence). The CDR3 is 15 amino acids. CDR3 protein: CASSSQGAGTYEQYF. In nucleotides, the CDR3 is TGTGCCAGCAGCTCTCAGGGGGCGGGAACCTACGAGCAGTACTTC.

The chain joins TRBV6-1 to TRBJ2-7, with 12 positions matching TRBD1. The length of the CDR3 is 16 residues. With V trimmed by 4 bases and J by 6 bases, 10 bases remained unmatched. The germline gives CDR1 MNHNS, CDR2 SASEGT. The CDR3 spells CASSVASGTGGIEQYF. The DNA of the CDR3 is TGTGCCAGCAGTGTTGCTTCCGGGACAGGGGGCATCGAGCAGTACTTC.

This chain connects TRBV21-1 to TRBJ1-2; the table calls TRBD1, which could not be checked here. TRBV21-1 is annotated as a pseudogene. This CDR3 is built from 18 residues. The DNA for the CDR3 is TGTGCCAGCAGCCCCTGGGCCCCCTACAGGGGGCCACCCTATGGCTACACCTTC. It translates to CASSPWAPYRGPPYGYTF.

This chain connects TRBV27 to TRBJ2-1; the match to TRBD2 covers 10 bases. The CDR3 extends over 15 amino acids. The junction had 4 bases not matched to a gene; V was cut back by 5 bases and J by 3 bases. Germline CDR1 and CDR2: MNHEY and SMNVEV (reference sequence). The CDR3 spells CASSRTSGVYNEQFF. The CDR3 region has the DNA TGTGCCAGCAGTCGGACTAGCGGAGTCTACAATGAGCAGTTCTTC.